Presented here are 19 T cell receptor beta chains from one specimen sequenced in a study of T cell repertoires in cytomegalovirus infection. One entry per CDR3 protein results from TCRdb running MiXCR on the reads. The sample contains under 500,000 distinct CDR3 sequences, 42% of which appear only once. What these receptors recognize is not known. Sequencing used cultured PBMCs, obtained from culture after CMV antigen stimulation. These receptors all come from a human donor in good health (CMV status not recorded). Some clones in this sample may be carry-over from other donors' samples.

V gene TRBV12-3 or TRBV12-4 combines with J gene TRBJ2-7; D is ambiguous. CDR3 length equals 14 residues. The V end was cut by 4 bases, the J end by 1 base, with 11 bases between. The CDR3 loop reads CASSSTYTSYEQYF. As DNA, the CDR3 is TGTGCCAGCAGTTCAACATATACTTCCTACGAGCAGTACTTC.

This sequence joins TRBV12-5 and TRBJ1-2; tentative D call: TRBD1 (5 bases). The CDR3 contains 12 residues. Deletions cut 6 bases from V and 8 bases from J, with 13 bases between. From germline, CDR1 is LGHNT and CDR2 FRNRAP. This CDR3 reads CASGQGIDGYTF. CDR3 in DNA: TGTGCTAGTGGCCAGGGAATTGACGGCTACACCTTC.

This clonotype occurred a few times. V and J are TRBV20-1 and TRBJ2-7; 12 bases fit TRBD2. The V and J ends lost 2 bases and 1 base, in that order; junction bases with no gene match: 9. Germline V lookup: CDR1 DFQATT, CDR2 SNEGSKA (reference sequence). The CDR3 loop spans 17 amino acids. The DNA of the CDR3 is TGCAGTGCTAGATTGGGGACTAGCGGGTATGAGTCCTACGAGCAGTACTTC. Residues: CSARLGTSGYESYEQYF.

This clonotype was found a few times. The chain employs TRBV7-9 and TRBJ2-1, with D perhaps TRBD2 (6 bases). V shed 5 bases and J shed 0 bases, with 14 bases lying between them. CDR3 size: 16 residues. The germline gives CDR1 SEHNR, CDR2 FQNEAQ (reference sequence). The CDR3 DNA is TGTGCCAGCAGCCGATCTAGCGTGGACTCCTACAATGAGCAGTTCTTC. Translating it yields CASSRSSVDSYNEQFF. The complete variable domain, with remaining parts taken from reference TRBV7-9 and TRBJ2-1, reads DTGVSQNPRHKITKRGQNVTFRCDPISEHNRLYWYRQTLGQGPEFLTYFQNEAQLEKSRLLSDRFSAERPKGSFSTLEIQRTEQGDSAMYLCASSRSSVDSYNEQFFGPGTRLTVL.

CDR3 sequence reads: CASSHRHLNTEAFF. In nucleotides, the CDR3 is TGTGCCAGCAGCCACAGGCATCTGAACACTGAAGCTTTCTTT. The chain couples TRBV7-2 to TRBJ1-1; D may be TRBD1 (5 bases). Germline assignment: CDR1 SGHTA and CDR2 FQGNSA. CDR3 length equals 14 residues. Trimming removed 5 bases from V and 0 bases from J, with 10 bases in between.

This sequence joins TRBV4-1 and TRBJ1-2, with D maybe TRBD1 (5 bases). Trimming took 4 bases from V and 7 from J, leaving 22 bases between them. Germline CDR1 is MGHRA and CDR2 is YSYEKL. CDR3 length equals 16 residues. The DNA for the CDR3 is TGCGCCAGCAGCCCTGGGGACTTTAGGGGCATAAGTGGCTACACCTTC. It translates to CASSPGDFRGISGYTF.

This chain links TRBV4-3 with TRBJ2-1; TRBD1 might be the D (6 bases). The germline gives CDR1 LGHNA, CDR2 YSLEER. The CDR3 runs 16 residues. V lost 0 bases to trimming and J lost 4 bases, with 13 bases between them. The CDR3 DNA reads TGCGCCAGCAGCCAAGAGGTGACAGGACCTTACAATGAGCAGTTCTTC. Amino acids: CASSQEVTGPYNEQFF.

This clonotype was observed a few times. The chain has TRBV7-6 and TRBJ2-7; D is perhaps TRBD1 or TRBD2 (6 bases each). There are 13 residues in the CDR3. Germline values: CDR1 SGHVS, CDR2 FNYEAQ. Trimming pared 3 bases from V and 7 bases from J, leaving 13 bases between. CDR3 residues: CASSFRGRGEQYF. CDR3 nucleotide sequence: TGTGCCAGCAGCTTCAGGGGCCGGGGGGAGCAGTACTTC. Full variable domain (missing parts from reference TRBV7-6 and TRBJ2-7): GAGVSQSPRYKVTKRGQDVALRCDPISGHVSLYWYRQALGQGPEFLTYFNYEAQQDKSGLPNDRFSAERPEGSISTLTIQRTEQRDSAMYRCASSFRGRGEQYFGPGTRLTVT.

CDR3 region: CASSLSQNTGELFF. The CDR3 nucleotides are TGTGCCAGCAGCTTATCACAGAACACCGGGGAGCTGTTTTTT. The chain carries TRBV7-6 and TRBJ2-2; D gene unclear. The V end lost 2 bases, the J end lost 1 base, and 5 bases lay between the germline ends. The CDR3 runs 14 residues. Germline lookup yields CDR1 SGHVS and CDR2 FNYEAQ.

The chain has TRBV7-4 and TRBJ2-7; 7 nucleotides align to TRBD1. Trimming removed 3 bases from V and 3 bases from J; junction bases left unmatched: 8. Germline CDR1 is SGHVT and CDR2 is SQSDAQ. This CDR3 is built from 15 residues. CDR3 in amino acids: CASSFPGQNVYEQYF. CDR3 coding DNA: TGTGCCAGCAGCTTTCCGGGACAGAACGTCTACGAGCAGTACTTC.

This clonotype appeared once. The CDR3 region has the DNA TGTGCCAGCAGCCGGGGGGACAGGGGCCGAGGCAATCAGCCCCAGCATTTT. Translating it yields CASSRGDRGRGNQPQHF. The rearrangement uses TRBV5-6 and TRBJ1-5; TRBD1 agrees at 10 bases. Germline V gene sequence: CDR1 SGHDT, CDR2 YYEEEE. The CDR3 extends over 17 amino acids. V was clipped by 4 bases and J by 2 bases; unmatched bases: 9.

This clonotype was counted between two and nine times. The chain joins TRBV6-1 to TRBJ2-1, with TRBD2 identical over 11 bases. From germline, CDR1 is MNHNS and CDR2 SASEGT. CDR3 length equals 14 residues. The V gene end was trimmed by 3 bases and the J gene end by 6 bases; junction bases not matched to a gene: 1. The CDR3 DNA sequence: TGTGCCAGCAGTGATAGCGGGAGGGCCAATGAGCAGTTCTTC. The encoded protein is CASSDSGRANEQFF.

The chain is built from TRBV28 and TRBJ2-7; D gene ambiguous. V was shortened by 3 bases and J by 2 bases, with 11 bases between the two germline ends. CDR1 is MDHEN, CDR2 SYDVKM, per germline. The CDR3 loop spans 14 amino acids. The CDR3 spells CASSFAVSPYEQYV. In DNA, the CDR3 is TGTGCCAGCAGTTTCGCGGTGTCCCCCTACGAGCAGTACGTC.

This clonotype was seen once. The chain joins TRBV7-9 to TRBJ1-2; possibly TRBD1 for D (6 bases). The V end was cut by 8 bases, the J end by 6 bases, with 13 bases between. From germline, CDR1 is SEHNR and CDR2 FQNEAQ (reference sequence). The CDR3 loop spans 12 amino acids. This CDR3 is CASRLEGDGYTF. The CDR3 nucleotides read TGTGCCAGCCGTCTTGAGGGGGATGGCTACACCTTC.

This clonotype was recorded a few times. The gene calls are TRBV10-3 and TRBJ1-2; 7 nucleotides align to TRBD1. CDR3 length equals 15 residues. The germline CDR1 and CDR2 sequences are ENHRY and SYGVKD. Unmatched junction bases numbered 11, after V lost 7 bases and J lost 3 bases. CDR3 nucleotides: TGTGCCATCAAGGGGGCCCCACAGGGATACTATGGCTACACCTTC. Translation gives CAIKGAPQGYYGYTF.

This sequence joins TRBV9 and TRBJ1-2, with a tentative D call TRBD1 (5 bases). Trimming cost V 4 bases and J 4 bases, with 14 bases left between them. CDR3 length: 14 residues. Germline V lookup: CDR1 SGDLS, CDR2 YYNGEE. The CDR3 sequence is CASSITGDTYGYTF. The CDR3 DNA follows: TGTGCCAGCAGCATCACAGGAGATACCTATGGCTACACCTTC.

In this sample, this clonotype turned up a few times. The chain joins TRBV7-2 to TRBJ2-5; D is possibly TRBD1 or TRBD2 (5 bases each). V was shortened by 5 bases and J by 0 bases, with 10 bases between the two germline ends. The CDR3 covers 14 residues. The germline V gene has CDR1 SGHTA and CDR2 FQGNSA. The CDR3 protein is CASSPLGHQETQYF. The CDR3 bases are TGTGCCAGCAGCCCCCTGGGACACCAAGAGACCCAGTACTTC.

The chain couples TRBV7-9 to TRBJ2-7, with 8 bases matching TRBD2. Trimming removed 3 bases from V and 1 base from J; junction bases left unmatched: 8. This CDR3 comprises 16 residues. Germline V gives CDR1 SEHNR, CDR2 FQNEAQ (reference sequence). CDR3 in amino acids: CASSFDQRESSYEQYF. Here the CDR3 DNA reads TGTGCCAGCAGCTTTGATCAGCGGGAGTCTTCCTACGAGCAGTACTTC.

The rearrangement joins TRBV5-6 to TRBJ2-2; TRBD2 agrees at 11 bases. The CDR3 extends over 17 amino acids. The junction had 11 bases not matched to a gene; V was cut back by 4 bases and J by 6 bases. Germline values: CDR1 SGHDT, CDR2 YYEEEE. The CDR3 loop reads CASSGGSGRAYPGELFF. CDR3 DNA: TGTGCCAGCAGCGGCGGTAGCGGGAGGGCCTACCCCGGGGAGCTGTTTTTT. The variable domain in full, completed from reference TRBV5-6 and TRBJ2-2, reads DAGVTQSPTHLIKTRGQQVTLRCSPKSGHDTVSWYQQALGQGPQFIFQYYEEEERQRGNFPDRFSGHQFPNYSSELNVNALLLGDSALYLCASSGGSGRAYPGELFFGEGSRLTVL.